The TCR beta chain under discussion was sequenced for a study of shared clonotypes between healthy human individuals. Study observations and caveats: The four-donor shared clonotypes exceeded non-shared clonotypes in generation probability, with non-shared ones scoring lower.

All donors qualified as healthy HIV-negative adults and had experienced no recent acute infections or vaccinations. Regarding this clone: As yet, its antigen is unknown.

Replicate PCRs for sorted subsets used 200 ng DNA; this equaled tens of thousands of T cell genomes. Only in-frame clones appear in the TCRdb table, and some are missing; sequencing was by immunoSEQ multiplex PCR. The table lists fewer than 1.6 million clones, around 98.5% of them singletons. CDR1 is SGHRS, CDR2 YFSETQ, per germline. The CDR3 totals 22 residues. The junction had 24 bases not matched to a gene; V was cut back by 4 bases and J by 4 bases. Sequenced: naive CD4+ T cells sorted from blood. Sample subset: CD45RA+ positively selected. The V and J genes are TRBV5-1 and TRBJ2-1; 12 nucleotides match TRBD2. The clonotype originates from a man aged 25 to 40 in good health. The CDR3 region is CASSGDRPSSSGRAGVYNEQFF. The CDR3 nucleotides read TGCGCCAGCAGCGGAGACAGGCCATCCTCTAGCGGGAGGGCCGGGGTTTACAATGAGCAGTTCTTC. Full variable domain (remainder filled in from reference TRBV5-1 and TRBJ2-1): KAGVTQTPRYLIKTRGQQVTLSCSPISGHRSVSWYQQTPGQGLQFLFEYFSETQRNKGNFPGRFSGRQFSNSRSEMNVSTLELGDSALYLCASSGDRPSSSGRAGVYNEQFFGPGTRLTVL.